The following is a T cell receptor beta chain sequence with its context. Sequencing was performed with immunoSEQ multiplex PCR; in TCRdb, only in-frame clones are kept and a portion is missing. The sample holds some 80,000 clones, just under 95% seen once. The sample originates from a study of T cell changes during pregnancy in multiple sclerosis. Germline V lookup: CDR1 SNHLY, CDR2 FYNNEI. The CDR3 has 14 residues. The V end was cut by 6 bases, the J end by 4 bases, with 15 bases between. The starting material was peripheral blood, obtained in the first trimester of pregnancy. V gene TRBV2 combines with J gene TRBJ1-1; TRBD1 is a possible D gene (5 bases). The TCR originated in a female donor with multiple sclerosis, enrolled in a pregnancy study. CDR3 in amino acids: CASRPFQGGTEAFF. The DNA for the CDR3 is TGTGCCAGCAGACCCTTCCAGGGTGGCACTGAAGCTTTCTTT.